The text below deals with one T cell receptor beta chain. Its antigen is not known. Naive CD8 cells lacked CD45RO and underwent positive selection for CCR7, leaving out terminally differentiated effector memory CD45RA+ cells. CDR1 MDHEN and CDR2 SYDVKM come from the germline V gene. The CDR3 sequence is 15 residues long. Trimming took 4 bases from V and 3 from J; bases not matched to a gene: 9. The data stem from a study of shared clonotypes between healthy human individuals. At the level of the study: Two women and three men aged 18 to 49 served as donors.

In the source study's methods: Quality scores were absent from the junction-only immunoSEQ sequences, so filtering differed. The data were produced by immunoSEQ multiplex PCR, yet TCRdb's version contains in-frame clones alone and is incomplete. From that table come the V and J calls and clone size; the DNA was used to work out D and trimming. The sample records roughly 2.1 million clones, about 92% being singletons. General study results and limits: Inspection by rarefaction showed sorted-subset sequencing to be incomplete despite large depth.

The chain joins TRBV28 to TRBJ2-7; 7 bases are a match to TRBD1. This sequence was found in a young man in good health. Some clones in this sample may be carry-over from other donors' samples. The source material was naive CD8+ T cells from PBMCs. Here the CDR3 DNA reads TGTGCCAGCAGTTACATCACAGGGGATTTCTACGAGCAGTACTTC. Protein product: CASSYITGDFYEQYF.